This TCR beta chain derives from a study of T cell changes during pregnancy in multiple sclerosis. This clone was found a few times. The repertoire was sequenced with immunoSEQ multiplex PCR; TCRdb's copy has only in-frame clones and lacks some. The data contain fewer than 80,000 clones, about 92% of them singletons. Sequencing used peripheral blood, obtained in the third trimester of pregnancy. This TCR derives from a female donor in good health, enrolled as a control in a pregnancy study.

The CDR3 DNA is TGTGCCAGCAGCCAAGGGCAGGGGAACACTGAAGCTTTCTTT. Translating gives CASSQGQGNTEAFF. The chain links TRBV4-2 to TRBJ1-1, with D possibly TRBD1 on 5 matching bases. Looked up from germline, CDR1 is LGHNA and CDR2 is YNFKEQ. Trimming left V 1 base short and J 1 base short, with 7 bases between. The CDR3 has 14 residues.